These T cell receptor beta chains were read from a single sample in a study of Graves' ophthalmopathy and Graves' hyperthyroidism. TCRdb itself ran the multiplex PCR reads through MiXCR, one entry per CDR3 protein. Of around 1,000,000 distinct CDR3 sequences detected, about 35% appear once; the ten largest clones hold over 8.5%. The source material was peripheral blood or thyroid tissue (not recorded which). The receptors come from an adult man with Graves' hyperthyroidism. CDR3s include the opening cysteine and the closing phenylalanine or tryptophan. The D gene is left open where the match is weak. Size values are once, few and many counts, or a class for expanded clones, and some rows have none.

clone size: many; V gene: TRBV7-9; J gene: TRBJ2-7; D gene: TRBD1; CDR3 DNA: TGTGCCAGCAGCCCCCCGGGACAGGGGTACGACGAGCAGTACTTC; CDR3 protein: CASSPPGQGYDEQYF
clone size: NA; V gene: TRBV15; J gene: TRBJ2-3; D gene: NA; CDR3 DNA: TGTGCCACCAGCAGAGGGTGGGGGGAAAGCACAGATACGCAGTATTTT; CDR3 protein: CATSRGWGESTDTQYF
clone size: NA; V gene: TRBV6-2/TRBV6-3; J gene: TRBJ1-1; D gene: NA; CDR3 DNA: TGTGCCAGCAGTTATTCTTGGTGGGAGAACACTGAAGCTTTCTTT; CDR3 protein: CASSYSWWENTEAFF
clone size: many; V gene: TRBV14; J gene: TRBJ2-5; D gene: NA; CDR3 DNA: TGTGCCAGCAGCCAACTTAACCAAGAGACCCAGTACTTC; CDR3 protein: CASSQLNQETQYF
clone size: NA; V gene: TRBV29-1; J gene: TRBJ1-2; D gene: NA; CDR3 DNA: TGCAGCGTTGAAGATCGGCGGGACTATGGCTACACCTTC; CDR3 protein: CSVEDRRDYGYTF
clone size: NA; V gene: TRBV19; J gene: TRBJ2-2; D gene: NA; CDR3 DNA: TGTGCCAGTAGTATAGATAGTCGTTTTTATGGCACCGGGGAGCTGTTTTTT; CDR3 protein: CASSIDSRFYGTGELFF
clone size: NA; V gene: TRBV19; J gene: TRBJ2-7; D gene: NA; CDR3 DNA: TGTGCCAGCAACCCAGATCGTCGGGGGGCGTACGAGCAGTACTTC; CDR3 protein: CASNPDRRGAYEQYF
clone size: NA; V gene: TRBV6-5; J gene: TRBJ2-2; D gene: NA; CDR3 DNA: TGTGCCAGCAGCAAAAAGACGGTCCACTCTGCGAACACCGGGGAGCTGTTTTTT; CDR3 protein: CASSKKTVHSANTGELFF
clone size: few; V gene: TRBV30; J gene: TRBJ2-7; D gene: NA; CDR3 DNA: TGTGCCTGGAAGTCCCAGCGGAGCTCCTACGAGCAGTACTTC; CDR3 protein: CAWKSQRSSYEQYF
clone size: many; V gene: TRBV12-3/TRBV12-4; J gene: TRBJ1-6; D gene: TRBD1; CDR3 DNA: TGTGCCAGCAGTTTTCGGGCCCGACAGGGGAATTCACCCCTCCACTTT; CDR3 protein: CASSFRARQGNSPLHF
clone size: NA; V gene: TRBV20-1; J gene: TRBJ1-2; D gene: TRBD1; CDR3 DNA: TGCAGTGCTAGAGAGGTCAGGGGGCGCCGGGGTGGCTACACCTTC; CDR3 protein: CSAREVRGRRGGYTF